These 9 T cell receptor beta chains share one sample of origin, sequenced in a study of blood T cells in healthy people across ages. It was with a sample-barcoded 5' primer and a J-beta primer mix that a second PCR of roughly 7 to 12 cycles was run. Using its own MiXCR run on the 5' RACE reads, TCRdb lists one record per CDR3 protein. Altogether hundreds of thousands of distinct CDR3 sequences are present, around 31% being singletons, with the ten largest covering approximately 14%. Sequences were obtained from blood. The source is a woman over 75 in good health.

This CDR3 is CASSDTEAFF. The CDR3 DNA reads TGCGCCAGCAGTGACACTGAAGCTTTCTTT. The chain is built from TRBV10-2 and TRBJ1-1; no clear D gene. Trimming removed 3 bases from V and 4 bases from J, with 0 bases in between. The CDR3 consists of 10 residues. Germline V gene sequence: CDR1 WSHSY, CDR2 SAAADI.

This clonotype has a count of ten or more. The chain couples TRBV10-3 to TRBJ2-1; D gene uncertain. The germline CDR1 and CDR2 sequences are ENHRY and SYGVKD. The CDR3 is 13 amino acids. V dropped 8 bases and J dropped 4 bases, with 12 bases sitting between them. CDR3 region: CAIRGFAYNEQFF. The CDR3 nucleotides are TGTGCCATCCGAGGATTTGCGTACAATGAGCAGTTCTTC.

The V and J genes are TRBV12-3 or TRBV12-4 and TRBJ1-1; D is unclear. Between the trimmed V and J ends, which lost 3 bases and 3 bases, there was a span of 8 bases. The CDR3 runs to 13 residues. The CDR3 coding sequence is TGTGCCAGCAGTTTGGATCCAGACACTGAAGCTTTCTTT. Residues: CASSLDPDTEAFF.

In regard to this clonotype: A clone one base away is much larger, so this may be a read error. Given the absence of the conserved phenylalanine or tryptophan at the CDR3 end, a read error is likely. This chain uses TRBV6-6 with TRBJ2-5; 7 nucleotides align to TRBD1. The CDR3 is 14 amino acids. Trimming removed 6 bases from V and 2 bases from J; junction bases left unmatched: 6. CDR1 MNHNY and CDR2 SVGAGI come from the germline V gene (reference sequence). The CDR3 region is CASRLPGQQETQYS. The CDR3 DNA reads as TGTGCCAGCAGACTTCCGGGACAGCAAGAGACCCAGTACTCC.

This clonotype was detected ten times or more. The chain carries TRBV6-5 and TRBJ2-5, with TRBD2 matching 9 bases. V gave up 0 bases and J gave up 3 bases; unmatched junction bases: 11. This CDR3 comprises 18 residues. Germline V CDR1 and CDR2: MNHEY, SVGAGI. The DNA of the CDR3 is TGTGCCAGCAGTTACTCGTGGCGATCCGGGACTAGCAAAGAGACCCAGTACTTC. Amino acid sequence: CASSYSWRSGTSKETQYF.

With respect to this clonotype: Germline is not matched at one junction end, which may reflect a read error. J is TRBJ1-1 and V is TRBV6-5; D remains ambiguous. From germline, CDR1 is MNHEY and CDR2 SVGAGI. The CDR3 sequence is 14 residues long. The CDR3, as DNA: TGTGTCAGCAGCGGAGGGTATCTGAACACTGAAGCTTTCTTT. This gives the protein CVSSGGYLNTEAFF.

The table lists this clonotype with a few counts. This chain links TRBV6-1 with TRBJ1-3, with TRBD1 matching 8 bases. The CDR3 loop spans 15 amino acids. Trimming removed 7 bases from V and 4 bases from J; junction bases left unmatched: 9. The germline gives CDR1 MNHNS, CDR2 SASEGT. The CDR3: CASKTDRDYGNTIYF. The CDR3, as DNA: TGTGCCAGCAAGACGGACAGGGACTACGGAAACACCATATATTTT.

This clonotype was counted at least ten times. V gene TRBV7-6 combines with J gene TRBJ2-7; TRBD1 agrees at 9 bases. In germline, CDR1 is SGHVS, CDR2 FNYEAQ. Unmatched junction bases numbered 10, after V lost 5 bases and J lost 2 bases. This CDR3 is built from 16 residues. The CDR3 reads CASSQLPGQGTYEQYF. CDR3 bases: TGTGCCAGCAGCCAATTACCGGGACAGGGAACCTACGAGCAGTACTTC.

This clonotype came up many times. This chain connects TRBV28 to TRBJ2-3; no reliable D call. V lost 10 bases and J lost 0, with 14 bases in between. Per germline, CDR1 MDHEN and CDR2 SYDVKM. The CDR3 is made up of 14 amino acids. This CDR3 reads CATTPAGSTDTQYF. DNA for the CDR3: TGTGCCACCACCCCTGCAGGCAGCACAGATACGCAGTATTTT.